A selection of T cell receptor beta chains follows, all from one sample in a study of blood T cell repertoires in COVID-19. Assay used: immunoSEQ multiplex PCR; TCRdb lists only in-frame clones, some missing. Counted here are 150,000 to 200,000 clones, approximately 82% occurring once; the ten biggest clones make up about 18%. The sequencing input was PBMCs or T cells enriched from blood (not recorded which). Source of these receptors: a woman aged 50 to 60 who had recovered from COVID-19. CDR3s include the opening cysteine and the closing phenylalanine or tryptophan. D genes are given only for firm matches. Rows give clone size only sometimes, using once, few, many, or a class for an expanded clone.

d_call	v_call	clone_size	j_call	cdr3_nt	cdr3_aa
NA	TRBV18	NA	TRBJ2-1	TGTGCCAGCTCCTACACGAGCGGGCAGAGCTCCTACAATGAGCAGTTCTTC	CASSYTSGQSSYNEQFF
NA	TRBV19	NA	TRBJ1-2	TGTGCCAGTAGTATAAACGGCGAGAGGGGCTACACCTTC	CASSINGERGYTF
NA	TRBV19	NA	TRBJ2-2	TGTGCCAGTAGTATAGTCTTCGTGGGAGACACCGGGGAGCTGTTTTTT	CASSIVFVGDTGELFF
NA	TRBV27	NA	TRBJ2-7	TGTGCCAGCTATGCAGGGACCTACGAGCAGTACTTC	CASYAGTYEQYF
TRBD1	TRBV7-2	once	TRBJ1-2	TGTGCCAGCAGCAAAACAGGGGGGAACTATGGCTACACCTTC	CASSKTGGNYGYTF
TRBD2	TRBV7-9	NA	TRBJ2-1	TGTGCCAGCAGCGTTAGCGGGAGTGCCTTCGATGAGCAGTTCTTC	CASSVSGSAFDEQFF
TRBD1	TRBV10-1	NA	TRBJ1-2	TGCGCCAGCAGTGGGAGGGGGCTTGGCTACACCTTC	CASSGRGLGYTF
TRBD1	TRBV7-9	NA	TRBJ2-5	TGTGCCAGCCGCTCGATAGGGACAGGGGAAGAGACCCAGTACTTC	CASRSIGTGEETQYF
TRBD1	TRBV12-3/TRBV12-4	NA	TRBJ2-7	TGTGCCAGCAGCCTGGACAGGGGGCTGCAGTACTTC	CASSLDRGLQYF
TRBD1	TRBV19	NA	TRBJ1-5	TGTGCCACCCGGACAGGGGGTAATAGCAATCAGCCCCAGCATTTT	CATRTGGNSNQPQHF
TRBD1	TRBV18	NA	TRBJ2-5	TGTGCCAGCTCACCACCCCGACAGGGGGCATTCGAGACCCAGTACTTC	CASSPPRQGAFETQYF
TRBD2	TRBV5-5	once	TRBJ2-1	TGTGCCAGCAGCTCCCTAGCGGGATTCTACAATGAGCAGTTCTTC	CASSSLAGFYNEQFF
TRBD2	TRBV5-1	NA	TRBJ2-4	TGCGCCAGCAGCTGGGGAGCGGGGAAAAACATTCAGTACTTC	CASSWGAGKNIQYF
TRBD2	TRBV7-8	NA	TRBJ2-3	TGTGCCAGCAGCTTATCATCGGGAGGGAGGGGAGCTAGCACAGATACGCAGTATTTT	CASSLSSGGRGASTDTQYF
NA	TRBV5-1	few	TRBJ1-1	TGCGCCAGCAGCCCTTACGGGTCGAACACTGAAGCTTTCTTT	CASSPYGSNTEAFF
TRBD2	TRBV9	once	TRBJ2-7	TGTGCCAGCAGCGTTGGGGGGGAGCAGGGTAGCTACGAGCAGTACTTC	CASSVGGEQGSYEQYF
TRBD2	TRBV9	NA	TRBJ2-7	TGTGCCAGCAGCGTAGCAACTAGCGGGAGGTACGAGCAGTACTTC	CASSVATSGRYEQYF
TRBD2	TRBV3-1/TRBV3-2	NA	TRBJ2-4	TGTGCCAGCAGCCCCGGGACTAGCGGGAAAGTAGCCAAAAACATTCAGTACTTC	CASSPGTSGKVAKNIQYF
TRBD2	TRBV14	few	TRBJ2-1	TGTGCCAGCAGCCGCAGGACTAGCGGGGTAGATAACAATGAGCAGTTCTTC	CASSRRTSGVDNNEQFF
TRBD1	TRBV2	few	TRBJ2-1	TGTGCCAGCACCCGAGGACAGGGAGAATTCTTC	CASTRGQGEFF
TRBD1	TRBV7-2	NA	TRBJ1-5	TGTGCCAGCAGCCTACAGGGGGTCACGGTTCAGCCCCAGCATTTT	CASSLQGVTVQPQHF
TRBD1	TRBV9	NA	TRBJ1-1	TGTGCCAGCAGCTCCAAGACAGGGGCCGGCACTGAAGCTTTCTTT	CASSSKTGAGTEAFF
NA	TRBV5-1	few	TRBJ2-5	TGCGCCAGCAGCTTGGTCCTCCAAGAGACCCAGTACTTC	CASSLVLQETQYF
TRBD2	TRBV4-2	NA	TRBJ2-1	TGTGCCAGCAGCCAAGATCCTGGCGGGGGTTCCTACAATGAGCAGTTCTTC	CASSQDPGGGSYNEQFF
NA	TRBV19	NA	TRBJ2-7	TGTGCCAGTAGCTCGGGGGGCGTGAGAGATATCGAGCAGTACTTC	CASSSGGVRDIEQYF
NA	TRBV28	NA	TRBJ2-1	TGTGCCAGCAGTTTAAGAGTAAATGAGCAGTTCTTC	CASSLRVNEQFF
NA	TRBV6-5	NA	TRBJ1-1	TGTGCCATCACTTGGGGGAGGGTGATCACTGAAGCTTTCTTT	CAITWGRVITEAFF
TRBD1	TRBV28	NA	TRBJ1-2	TGTGCCAGCAGTGGACAGGGAGTCATTAACTATGGCTACACCTTC	CASSGQGVINYGYTF
NA	TRBV7-2	NA	TRBJ1-5	TGTGCCAGCAGCGTCCTCAATCAGCCCCAGCATTTT	CASSVLNQPQHF
NA	TRBV4-1	NA	TRBJ1-4	TGCGCCAGCTCAGGGATCAATGAAAAACTGTTTTTT	CASSGINEKLFF
TRBD2	TRBV3-1/TRBV3-2	NA	TRBJ2-3	TGTGCCAGCAGCCCGCTTAGCGGGAGGGCCACAGATACGCAGTATTTT	CASSPLSGRATDTQYF
TRBD2	TRBV5-4	NA	TRBJ2-5	TGTGCCAGCAGCTTGGTTGGGGCGGGAGGCGGTTCAGAGACCCAGTACTTC	CASSLVGAGGGSETQYF
TRBD2	TRBV10-3	NA	TRBJ2-1	TGTGCCATCAGTGAGTCGGCTAGCGGGCCTGCCAGCTCCTACAATGAGCAGTTCTTC	CAISESASGPASSYNEQFF
NA	TRBV6-2/TRBV6-3	NA	TRBJ1-5	TGTGCCAGCAGTTACCCCGACATACAGAATCAGCCCCAGCATTTT	CASSYPDIQNQPQHF
NA	TRBV28	NA	TRBJ1-1	TGTGCCAGCAGTTTGGGAGCAAACACTGAAGCTTTCTTT	CASSLGANTEAFF
NA	TRBV19	once	TRBJ2-7	TGTGCCAGTAGTTCCCCCCCTGTGGGGCACAACTACGAGCAGTACTTC	CASSSPPVGHNYEQYF
TRBD1	TRBV19	NA	TRBJ1-5	TGTGCCAGTAGTGCCGGGACAGGGAGGCCCTCTAGCAATCAGCCCCAGCATTTT	CASSAGTGRPSSNQPQHF
TRBD2	TRBV28	NA	TRBJ2-1	TGTGCCAGCGGACTAGCAGATGAGCAGTTCTTC	CASGLADEQFF
NA	TRBV10-3	many	TRBJ2-2	TGTGCCATCAAACCGGGACTGAACACCGGGGAGCTGTTTTTT	CAIKPGLNTGELFF
TRBD2	TRBV18	NA	TRBJ2-1	TGTGCCAGCTCACCTGGACTAGCGGAAACCTTATCGCCGTTCTTC	CASSPGLAETLSPFF
TRBD1	TRBV18	once	TRBJ1-1	TGTGCCAGCTCACCAAGGCAGGGGGCGAGCACTGAAGCTTTCTTT	CASSPRQGASTEAFF
NA	TRBV5-4	few	TRBJ2-2	TGTGCCAGCAGCTTGGTGGCAGGGGTGAACACCGGGGAGCTGTTTTTT	CASSLVAGVNTGELFF
NA	TRBV29-1	NA	TRBJ1-4	TGCAGCGTGAGAAGGACAGCCCCAAATGAAAAACTGTTTTTT	CSVRRTAPNEKLFF
TRBD1	TRBV7-9	NA	TRBJ1-1	TGTGCCAGCAGCTGGACAGGGCTTGAAGCTTTCTTT	CASSWTGLEAFF
NA	TRBV6-2/TRBV6-3	NA	TRBJ1-1	TGTGCCAGCAGTCCCGTTATATTCGCTGAAGCTTTCTTT	CASSPVIFAEAFF
NA	TRBV21-1	NA	TRBJ2-7	TGTGCCCATACTCGGGACAGGGGGAAAGACTACGAGCAGTACTTC	CAHTRDRGKDYEQYF
NA	TRBV23-1	NA	TRBJ2-2	TGCGCCAGCAGGGTGAGCAGGCGAAACACCGGGGAGCTGTTTTTT	CASRVSRRNTGELFF
NA	TRBV7-3	NA	TRBJ2-4	TGTGCCAGCAGCTTACTCAGGGGTCAGGAAAGTATGCCCAAAAACATTCAGTACTTC	CASSLLRGQESMPKNIQYF
NA	TRBV4-3	NA	TRBJ2-3	TGCGCCAGCAGCCAAGAGCGGTCCCGGGAGCTACAGTATTTT	CASSQERSRELQYF
TRBD2	TRBV5-1	NA	TRBJ2-1	TGCGCCAGCAGCTTGGGGGGGACTAGCGGGAGGGTCCCTTACAATGAGCAGTTCTTC	CASSLGGTSGRVPYNEQFF
NA	TRBV5-8	few	TRBJ1-5	TGTGCCAGCAGCTTGGAGCCCATTTATAGCAATCAGCCCCAGCATTTT	CASSLEPIYSNQPQHF
TRBD2	TRBV30	once	TRBJ2-1	TGTGCCTGGACCTACGGGACTAGCGTTGGTGAGCAGTTCTTC	CAWTYGTSVGEQFF
NA	TRBV28	NA	TRBJ1-1	TGTGCCAGCAGTTTACGCTCCGCTCGGGCTGAAGCTTTCTTT	CASSLRSARAEAFF
NA	TRBV4-2	NA	TRBJ2-3	TGTGCCAGCAGCCAAGTGACGGGATCCAGCACAGATACGCAGTATTTT	CASSQVTGSSTDTQYF
TRBD1	TRBV15	few	TRBJ1-5	TGTGCCACCAGCAGAGGGATGACAGGGGGCAATCAGCCCCAGCATTTT	CATSRGMTGGNQPQHF
TRBD1	TRBV5-1	NA	TRBJ1-1	TGCGCCAGCAGCGCGGGGGACAGGGACACTGAAGCTTTCTTT	CASSAGDRDTEAFF
NA	TRBV3-1/TRBV3-2	NA	TRBJ1-5	TGTGCCAGCAGCCAAGACCCTCGGAGTCAGCCCCAGCATTTT	CASSQDPRSQPQHF